Sequencing of this TCR beta chain was carried out in a study of shared clonotypes between healthy human individuals. Broader study findings: Only blood underwent sampling, and tissue repertoires likely differ. In having few donors, the study represented limited genetic and exposure-history diversity. Memory subsets generally showed lower estimated richness than naive subsets.

Note on this clone: Antigen unknown.

CD45RA-negative memory and CD45RA+ naive subsets were split from the CD4+ cells. Repertoires were generated with immunoSEQ multiplex PCR, while TCRdb's copy carries only in-frame clones and drops some. The data hold 2.3 million or so clones, with approximately 93% observed a single time. Deletions cut 2 bases from V and 1 base from J, with 8 bases between. This CDR3 is 14 amino acids long. CDR1 is SGHTA and CDR2 is FQGTGA in the germline V gene. This sequence originates from a man aged 18 to 29 in good health. Some clones in this sample may be carry-over from other donors' samples. Sequencing used naive CD4+ T cells from PBMCs. The subset here: CD45RA+ positively selected. The V gene is TRBV7-3, the J gene TRBJ1-1, with TRBD1 as a possible D gene (6 bases). CDR3 DNA: TGTGCCAGCAGCTTATCGACAGGGAACACTGAAGCTTTCTTT. Amino acids: CASSLSTGNTEAFF.